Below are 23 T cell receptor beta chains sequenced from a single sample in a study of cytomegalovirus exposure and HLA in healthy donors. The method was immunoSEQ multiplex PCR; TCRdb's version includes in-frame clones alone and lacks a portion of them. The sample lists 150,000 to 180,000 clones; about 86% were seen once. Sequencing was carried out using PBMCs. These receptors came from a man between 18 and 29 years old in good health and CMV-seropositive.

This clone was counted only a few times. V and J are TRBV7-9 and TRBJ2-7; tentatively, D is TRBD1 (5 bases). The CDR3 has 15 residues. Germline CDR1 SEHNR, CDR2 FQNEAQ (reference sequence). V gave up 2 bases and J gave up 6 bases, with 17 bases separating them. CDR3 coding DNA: TGTGCCAGCAGCTTAATCTCTCAGGGATCGGGCGAGCAGTACTTC. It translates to CASSLISQGSGEQYF.

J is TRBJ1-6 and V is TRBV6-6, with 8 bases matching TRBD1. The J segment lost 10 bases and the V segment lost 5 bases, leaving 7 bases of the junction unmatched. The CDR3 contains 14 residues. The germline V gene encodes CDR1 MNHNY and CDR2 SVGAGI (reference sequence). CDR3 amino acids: CASSTTGAGSPLHF. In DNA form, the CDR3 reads TGTGCCAGCAGTACGACAGGGGCAGGATCACCCCTCCACTTT.

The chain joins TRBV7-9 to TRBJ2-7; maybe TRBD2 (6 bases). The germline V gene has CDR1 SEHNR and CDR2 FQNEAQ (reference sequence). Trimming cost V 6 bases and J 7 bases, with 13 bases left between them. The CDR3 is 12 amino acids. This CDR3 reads CASSPSAGEQYF. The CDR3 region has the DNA TGTGCCAGCAGTCCGAGTGCGGGGGAGCAGTACTTC.

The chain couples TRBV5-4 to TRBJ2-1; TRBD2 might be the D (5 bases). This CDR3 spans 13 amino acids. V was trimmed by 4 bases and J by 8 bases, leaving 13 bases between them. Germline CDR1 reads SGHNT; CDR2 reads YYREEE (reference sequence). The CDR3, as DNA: TGTGCCAGCAGCCCCGGGGAAACACATGAGCAGTTCTTC. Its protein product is CASSPGETHEQFF. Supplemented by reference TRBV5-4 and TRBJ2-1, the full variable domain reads ETGVTQSPTHLIKTRGQQVTLRCSSQSGHNTVSWYQQALGQGPQFIFQYYREEENGRGNFPPRFSGLQFPNYSSELNVNALELDDSALYLCASSPGETHEQFFGPGTRLTVL.

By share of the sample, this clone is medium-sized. In DNA form, the CDR3 reads TGTGCCAGCAGCTTAATGGGGCAGAAAGCTTTCTTT. The encoded protein is CASSLMGQKAFF. The V and J genes are TRBV7-3 and TRBJ1-1, with D possibly matching TRBD1 (5 bases). The germline V gene has CDR1 SGHTA and CDR2 FQGTGA. Trimming pared 1 base from V and 9 bases from J, leaving 9 bases between. CDR3 size: 12 residues. The whole variable domain, remainder taken from reference TRBV7-3 and TRBJ1-1, is GAGVSQTPSNKVTEKGKYVELRCDPISGHTALYWYRQSLGQGPEFLIYFQGTGAADDSGLPNDRFFAVRPEGSVSTLKIQRTERGDSAVYLCASSLMGQKAFFGQGTRLTVV.

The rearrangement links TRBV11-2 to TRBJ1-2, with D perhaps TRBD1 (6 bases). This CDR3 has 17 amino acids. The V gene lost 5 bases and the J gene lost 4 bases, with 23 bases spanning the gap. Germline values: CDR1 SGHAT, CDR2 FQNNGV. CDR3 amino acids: CASSGSGRQAVGYGYTF. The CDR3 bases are TGTGCCAGCAGCGGGTCCGGCAGACAGGCAGTGGGCTATGGCTACACCTTC.

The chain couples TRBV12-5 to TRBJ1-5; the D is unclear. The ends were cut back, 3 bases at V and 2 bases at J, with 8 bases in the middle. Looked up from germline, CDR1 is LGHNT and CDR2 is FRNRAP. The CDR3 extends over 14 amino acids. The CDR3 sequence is CASGFQAGNQPQHF. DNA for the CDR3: TGTGCTAGTGGTTTCCAGGCAGGCAATCAGCCCCAGCATTTT.

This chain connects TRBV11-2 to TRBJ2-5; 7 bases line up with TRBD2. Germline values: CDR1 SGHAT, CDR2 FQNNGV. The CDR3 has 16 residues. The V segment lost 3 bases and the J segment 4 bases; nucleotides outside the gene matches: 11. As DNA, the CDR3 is TGTGCCAGCAGCTTGGTCGGAGGACTAGTAGGAGAGACCCAGTACTTC. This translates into CASSLVGGLVGETQYF.

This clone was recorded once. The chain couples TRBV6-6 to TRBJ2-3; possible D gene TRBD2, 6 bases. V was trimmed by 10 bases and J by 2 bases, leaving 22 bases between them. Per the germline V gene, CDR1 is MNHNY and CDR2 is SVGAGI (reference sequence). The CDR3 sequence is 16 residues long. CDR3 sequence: CATQGYQAGATDTQYF. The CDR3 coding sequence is TGTGCCACCCAAGGTTATCAAGCGGGTGCCACAGATACGCAGTATTTT.

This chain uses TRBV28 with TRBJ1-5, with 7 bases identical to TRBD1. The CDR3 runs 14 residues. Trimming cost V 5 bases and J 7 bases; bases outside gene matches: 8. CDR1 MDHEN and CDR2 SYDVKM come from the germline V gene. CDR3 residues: CASSVDRVRQPQHF. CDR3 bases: TGTGCCAGCAGTGTCGACAGGGTAAGGCAGCCCCAGCATTTT. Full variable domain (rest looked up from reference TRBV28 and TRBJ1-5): DVKVTQSSRYLVKRTGEKVFLECVQDMDHENMFWYRQDPGLGLRLIYFSYDVKMKEKGDIPEGYSVSREKKERFSLILESASTNQTSMYLCASSVDRVRQPQHFGDGTRLSIL.

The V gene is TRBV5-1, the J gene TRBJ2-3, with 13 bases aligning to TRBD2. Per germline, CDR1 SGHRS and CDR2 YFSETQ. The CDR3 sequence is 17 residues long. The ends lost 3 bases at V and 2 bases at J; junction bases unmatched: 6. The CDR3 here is CASSSRTSGRYTDTQYF. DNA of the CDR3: TGCGCCAGCAGCTCTCGGACTAGCGGGAGATACACAGATACGCAGTATTTT.

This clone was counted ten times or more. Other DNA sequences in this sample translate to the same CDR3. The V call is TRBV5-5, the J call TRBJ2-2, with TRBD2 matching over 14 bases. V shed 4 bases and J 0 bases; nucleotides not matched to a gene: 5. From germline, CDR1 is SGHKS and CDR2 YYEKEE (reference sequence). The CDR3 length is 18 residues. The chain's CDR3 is CASSLGLAGGPNTGELFF. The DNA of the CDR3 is TGTGCCAGCAGCCTAGGACTAGCGGGGGGCCCGAACACCGGGGAGCTGTTTTTT.

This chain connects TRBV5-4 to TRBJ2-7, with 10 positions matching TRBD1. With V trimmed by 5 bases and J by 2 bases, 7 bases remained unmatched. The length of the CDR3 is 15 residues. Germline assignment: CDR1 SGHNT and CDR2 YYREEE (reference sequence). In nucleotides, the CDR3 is TGTGCCAGCAGTTGGCGGGACAGGGGAACCTACGAGCAGTACTTC. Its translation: CASSWRDRGTYEQYF.

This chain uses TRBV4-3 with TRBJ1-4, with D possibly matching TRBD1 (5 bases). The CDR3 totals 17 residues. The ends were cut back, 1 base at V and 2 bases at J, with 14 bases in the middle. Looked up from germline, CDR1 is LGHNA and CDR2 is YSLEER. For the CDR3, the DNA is TGCGCCAGCAGCCAAGGTGCGCGGACACTCACTAATGAAAAACTGTTTTTT. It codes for CASSQGARTLTNEKLFF.

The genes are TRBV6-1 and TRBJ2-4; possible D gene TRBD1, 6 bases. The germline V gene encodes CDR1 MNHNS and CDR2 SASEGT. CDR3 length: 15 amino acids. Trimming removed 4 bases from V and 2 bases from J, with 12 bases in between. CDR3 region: CASSVNRESKNIQYF. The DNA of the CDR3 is TGTGCCAGCAGTGTAAACAGGGAGTCCAAAAACATTCAGTACTTC.

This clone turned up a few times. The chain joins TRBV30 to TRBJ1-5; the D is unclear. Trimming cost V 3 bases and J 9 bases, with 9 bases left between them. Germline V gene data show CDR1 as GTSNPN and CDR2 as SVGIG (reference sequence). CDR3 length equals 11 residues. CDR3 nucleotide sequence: TGTGCCTGGAGGACCGGAGGGCCCCAGCATTTT. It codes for CAWRTGGPQHF.

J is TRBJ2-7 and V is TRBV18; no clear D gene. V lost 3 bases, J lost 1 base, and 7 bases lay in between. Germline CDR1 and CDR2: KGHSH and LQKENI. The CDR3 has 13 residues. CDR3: CASSPVQSYEQYF. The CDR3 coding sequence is TGTGCCAGCTCACCGGTCCAGTCCTACGAGCAGTACTTC.

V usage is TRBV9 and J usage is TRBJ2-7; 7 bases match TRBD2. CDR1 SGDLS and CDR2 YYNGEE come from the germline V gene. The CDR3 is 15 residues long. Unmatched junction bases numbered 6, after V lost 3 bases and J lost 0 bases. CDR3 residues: CASSEGGMNSYEQYF. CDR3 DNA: TGTGCCAGCAGCGAGGGAGGGATGAACTCCTACGAGCAGTACTTC.

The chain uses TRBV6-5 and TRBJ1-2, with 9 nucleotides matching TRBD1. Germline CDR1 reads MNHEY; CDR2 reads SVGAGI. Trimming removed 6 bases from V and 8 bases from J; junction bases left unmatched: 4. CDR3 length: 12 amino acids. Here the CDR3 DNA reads TGTGCCAGCAGACAGGACAGGGGAGGCTACACCTTC. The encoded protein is CASRQDRGGYTF.

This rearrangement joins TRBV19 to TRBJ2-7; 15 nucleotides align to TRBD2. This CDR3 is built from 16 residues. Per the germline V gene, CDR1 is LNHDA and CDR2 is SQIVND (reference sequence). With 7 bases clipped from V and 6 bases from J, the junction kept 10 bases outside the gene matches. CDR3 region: CASIPGGTSGGREQYF. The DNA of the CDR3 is TGTGCCAGTATCCCCGGAGGGACTAGCGGGGGGCGCGAGCAGTACTTC.

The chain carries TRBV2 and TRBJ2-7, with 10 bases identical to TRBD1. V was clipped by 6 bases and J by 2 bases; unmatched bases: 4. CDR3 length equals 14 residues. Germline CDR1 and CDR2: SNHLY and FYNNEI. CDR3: CASRAGQGTYEQYF. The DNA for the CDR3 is TGTGCCAGCAGGGCGGGACAGGGGACCTACGAGCAGTACTTC. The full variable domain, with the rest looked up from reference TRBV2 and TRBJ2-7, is EPEVTQTPSHQVTQMGQEVILRCVPISNHLYFYWYRQILGQKVEFLVSFYNNEISEKSEIFDDQFSVERPDGSNFTLKIRSTKLEDSAMYFCASRAGQGTYEQYFGPGTRLTVT.

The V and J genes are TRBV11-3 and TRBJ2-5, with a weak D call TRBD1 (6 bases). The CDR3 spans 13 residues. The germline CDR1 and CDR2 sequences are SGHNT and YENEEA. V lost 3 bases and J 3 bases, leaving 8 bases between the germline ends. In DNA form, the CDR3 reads TGTGCCAGCAGCTTGGGGGCTGAAGAGACCCAGTACTTC. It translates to CASSLGAEETQYF.

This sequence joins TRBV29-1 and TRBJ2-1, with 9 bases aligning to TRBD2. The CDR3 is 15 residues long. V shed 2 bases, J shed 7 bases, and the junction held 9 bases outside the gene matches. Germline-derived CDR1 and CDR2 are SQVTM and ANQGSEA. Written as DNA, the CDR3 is TGCAGCGTTGAAAAGGGAAGCGGGGGGCAGAATGAGCAGTTCTTC. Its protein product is CSVEKGSGGQNEQFF.